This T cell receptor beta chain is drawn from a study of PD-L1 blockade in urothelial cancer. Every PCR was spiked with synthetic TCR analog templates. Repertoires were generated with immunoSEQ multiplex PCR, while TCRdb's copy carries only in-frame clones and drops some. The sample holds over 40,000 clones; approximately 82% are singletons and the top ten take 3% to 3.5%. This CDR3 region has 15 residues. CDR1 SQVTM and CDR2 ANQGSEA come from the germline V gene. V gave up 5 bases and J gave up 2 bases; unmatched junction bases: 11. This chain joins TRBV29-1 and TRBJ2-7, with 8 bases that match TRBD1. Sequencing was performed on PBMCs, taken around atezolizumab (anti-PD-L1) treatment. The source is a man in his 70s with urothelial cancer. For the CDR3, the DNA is TGCAGCGTTCTCAAACTGGACAGGGTGACCTACGAGCAGTACTTC. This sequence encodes CSVLKLDRVTYEQYF.